The source of this T cell receptor (beta chain) is a study of CD8 T cells in Susac syndrome. cDNA came from roughly 0.47 to 1 ug RNA primed by random hexamers. Amplification of TCR beta CDR3 across 54 Vbeta and 13 Jbeta was performed with immunoSEQ multiplex PCR. One entry per CDR3 protein results from TCRdb running MiXCR on the immunoSEQ multiplex PCR reads. The data hold some 100,000 distinct CDR3 sequences, with around 90% observed a single time. CDR1 is SGHTA, CDR2 FQGNSA, per germline. The CDR3 length is 17 residues. Deletions cut 1 base from V and 4 bases from J, with 16 bases between. The chain recombines TRBV7-2 with TRBJ2-2; a possible D gene is TRBD2 (6 bases). Specimen: CD4+ T cells from PBMCs. The clonotype was recovered from a human donor in good health. As DNA, the CDR3 is TGTGCCAGCAGCTTAGACCGGGACTCCATTTTCACCGGGGAGCTGTTTTTT. It translates to CASSLDRDSIFTGELFF.